The 19 T cell receptor beta chains given below trace back to one sample, sequenced in a study of T cells in Graves' hyperthyroidism and ophthalmopathy (dated by TCRdb to about 2019). The library was obtained by multiplex PCR. The instrument was an Illumina HiSeq 2000. TCR beta CDR3 regions were amplified from RNA transcripts. The first round of RT-PCR for the TCR CDR3 was performed with the HTBI primer set and the Qiagen OneStep RT-PCR kit. The raw public reads went through TCRdb reprocessing: fastp at Q25, MiXCR clone calling, in-frame beta chains kept. All rows with the same CDR3 protein become a single entry with the most common DNA and genes. The sample profile shows 560,000 or so distinct CDR3 sequences; about 45% of them were found once. In total, the top ten clones hold roughly 8.2% of the sample. The sample was peripheral blood or thyroid tissue (not recorded which). Receptor source: a woman aged 18-35 years with Graves' hyperthyroidism. Donor details come from another sample of the same person, matched by shared clones.

This clonotype was observed at least ten times. The chain has TRBV10-3 and TRBJ1-2, with a tentative D call TRBD1 (5 bases). Germline loops: CDR1 ENHRY, CDR2 SYGVKD. This CDR3 has 15 residues. Deletions cut 2 bases from V and 7 bases from J, with 17 bases between. The CDR3 region has the DNA TGTGCCATCAGTGAGCCCGTCCCGAAGGGGATTGGCTACACCTTC. It specifies CAISEPVPKGIGYTF.

This clonotype has a single count. A much more abundant neighbour one base away suggests this may be a read error. The chain uses TRBV20-1 and TRBJ2-5; 10 nucleotides match TRBD2. The CDR3 totals 16 residues. Germline values: CDR1 DFQATT, CDR2 SNEGSKA (reference sequence). V was clipped by 3 bases and J by 1 base; unmatched bases: 8. CDR3 DNA sequence: TGCAGTGCTAGGGATCGGACTAGCGGCTTCCAAGAGACCCAGTACTTC. This sequence encodes CSARDRTSGFQETQYF.

The chain combines TRBV7-2 with TRBJ1-4, with 9 bases matching TRBD1. This CDR3 comprises 16 residues. Germline V gives CDR1 SGHTA, CDR2 FQGNSA. V trimming: 3 bases; J trimming: 4 bases; junction bases outside the gene matches: 6. The CDR3 region is CASSLVWTGVNEKLFF. The CDR3 nucleotides read TGTGCCAGCAGCTTGGTATGGACAGGGGTTAATGAAAAACTGTTTTTT.

This clonotype was detected many times. This rearrangement joins TRBV10-3 to TRBJ1-2; D is uncertain. The CDR3 extends over 16 amino acids. The germline V and J ends were trimmed by 2 bases and 4 bases, with 17 bases remaining between them. Germline lookup yields CDR1 ENHRY and CDR2 SYGVKD. The CDR3 DNA reads as TGTGCCATCAGTGAGCCGATCCCGGGTCGGCCCTATGGCTACACCTTC. Protein sequence: CAISEPIPGRPYGYTF.

This clonotype was counted many times. The chain uses TRBV10-3 and TRBJ2-7; possible D gene TRBD1, 6 bases. This CDR3 comprises 14 residues. CDR1 and CDR2 from the germline V gene are ENHRY and SYGVKD. V was cut by 4 bases and J by 0 bases, with 10 bases left in between. CDR3 coding DNA: TGTGCCATCAGTGGGACAGTGCTCTCCTACGAGCAGTACTTC. Protein product: CAISGTVLSYEQYF.

As regards this clonotype: One junction end does not reproduce the germline sequence, and a read error may be involved. The V call is TRBV29-1, the J call TRBJ1-3, with unresolved D. This CDR3 has 14 amino acids. Germline V gene data show CDR1 as SQVTM and CDR2 as ANQGSEA. The CDR3 is CSVEDKRSGNTTYF. For the CDR3, the DNA is TGCAGCGTTGAAGATAAAAGGTCTGGAAACACCACATATTTT.

CDR3 nucleotides: TGTGCCACCAGCGAAAGTTCCACGGCACTTCAAGAGACCCAGTACTTC. It translates to CATSESSTALQETQYF. The chain couples TRBV24-1 to TRBJ2-5; D is undetermined. The V and J ends lost 7 bases and 2 bases respectively, with 19 bases between them. Germline V gene sequence: CDR1 KGHDR, CDR2 SFDVKD. The CDR3 spans 16 residues.

The table lists this clonotype with a few counts. The V call is TRBV25-1, the J call TRBJ2-5; TRBD1 agrees at 11 bases. This CDR3 is built from 15 residues. CDR1 and CDR2 (germline): MGHDK, SYGVNS. J was trimmed by 5 bases and V by 4 bases; bases with no gene match: 6. The CDR3 is CASSAGQGASETQYF. In nucleotides, the CDR3 is TGTGCCAGCAGTGCTGGACAGGGGGCATCGGAGACCCAGTACTTC.

A few counts support this clonotype. A clone one base away is much larger, so this may be a read error. The chain is built from TRBV6-5 and TRBJ1-1, with D possibly matching TRBD1 (5 bases). In germline, CDR1 is MNHEY, CDR2 SVGAGI. CDR3 length: 12 residues. V lost 4 bases, J lost 3 bases, and 6 bases lay in between. The CDR3 sequence is CASSSGYTEAFF. The CDR3 DNA is TGTGCCAGCAGTTCAGGGTACACTGAAGCTTTCTTT.

This clonotype was seen ten or more times. The CDR3 region is CSARDLRKYQETQYF. In nucleotides, the CDR3 is TGCAGTGCTAGAGATCTTAGGAAGTACCAAGAGACCCAGTACTTC. The rearrangement uses TRBV20-1 and TRBJ2-5; D is unresolved. The CDR3 is made up of 15 amino acids. Germline V gene data show CDR1 as DFQATT and CDR2 as SNEGSKA (reference sequence). V lost 0 bases and J lost 0, with 11 bases in between.

This clonotype was seen only a few times. The chain joins TRBV7-9 to TRBJ2-7, with D perhaps matching TRBD1 (5 bases). V shed 5 bases and J shed 2 bases, with 13 bases lying between them. The length of the CDR3 is 14 residues. Germline CDR1 and CDR2: SEHNR and FQNEAQ (reference sequence). CDR3 in amino acids: CASSQSRVTYEQYF. As DNA, the CDR3 is TGTGCCAGCAGCCAATCCAGGGTTACCTACGAGCAGTACTTC.

As for this clonotype: A read error may produce the germline difference seen at one junction end. The gene calls are TRBV5-4 and TRBJ1-4; 7 nucleotides line up with TRBD1. In germline, CDR1 is SGHNT, CDR2 YYREEE (reference sequence). The CDR3 is 16 residues long. CDR3 sequence (DNA): TGCGCCAGCAGCCAAGAAGGGGGGGACAGTAATGAAAAACTGTTTTTT. Encoded protein: CASSQEGGDSNEKLFF.

The chain combines TRBV29-1 with TRBJ1-2; 8 bases are a match to TRBD1. From germline, CDR1 is SQVTM and CDR2 ANQGSEA. This CDR3 contains 13 residues. The V segment lost 8 bases and the J segment 3 bases; nucleotides outside the gene matches: 8. CDR3: CSPPRQGYYGYTF. The CDR3 bases are TGCAGCCCCCCACGACAGGGGTACTATGGCTACACCTTC. The complete variable domain, with remaining parts taken from reference TRBV29-1 and TRBJ1-2, reads SAVISQKPSRDICQRGTSLTIQCQVDSQVTMMFWYRQQPGQSLTLIATANQGSEATYESGFVIDKFPISRPNLTFSTLTVSNMSPEDSSIYLCSPPRQGYYGYTFGSGTRLTVV.

This clonotype was detected ten times or more. The chain combines TRBV29-1 with TRBJ1-2; D is ambiguous. Germline V CDR1 and CDR2: SQVTM, ANQGSEA. The CDR3 is 17 amino acids. V shed 4 bases and J shed 2 bases, with 23 bases lying between them. CDR3 in DNA: TGCAGCGTTGGAAGCGGAGGGCGTCCCAACCTGAACTATGGCTACACCTTC. This sequence encodes CSVGSGGRPNLNYGYTF.

Points on this clonotype: Being one base from a much bigger clone, this may be a read error. This chain links TRBV29-1 with TRBJ1-1; D is perhaps TRBD1 (6 bases). V shed 4 bases and J shed 4 bases, with 10 bases lying between them. Per germline, CDR1 SQVTM and CDR2 ANQGSEA. This CDR3 is 12 amino acids long. This CDR3 reads CSVGGPGTEAFF. The DNA of the CDR3 is TGCAGCGTTGGGGGGCCAGGCACTGAAGCTTTCTTT.

The sample holds many counts of this clonotype. DNA of the CDR3: TGTGCCAGCCGGGACACCGAGTCCTACGAGCAGTACTTC. Encoded protein: CASRDTESYEQYF. The chain uses TRBV19 and TRBJ2-7; possibly TRBD1 for D (6 bases). The ends were cut back, 9 bases at V and 1 base at J, with 13 bases in the middle. This CDR3 spans 13 amino acids. Germline V gene data show CDR1 as LNHDA and CDR2 as SQIVND (reference sequence).

V and J are TRBV29-1 and TRBJ1-2; 9 bases align to TRBD1. Germline lookup yields CDR1 SQVTM and CDR2 ANQGSEA. This CDR3 has 11 amino acids. The V and J ends lost 8 bases and 8 bases, in that order; junction bases with no gene match: 6. DNA of the CDR3: TGCAGCACCCAGACAGGGGGAGGCTACACCTTC. As protein: CSTQTGGGYTF.

Of note for this clonotype: A junction boundary mismatches the germline segment, possibly from a read error. The genes are TRBV7-9 and TRBJ1-4; D unclear. CDR3 length equals 16 residues. Germline V gene data show CDR1 as SEHNR and CDR2 as FQNEAQ (reference sequence). CDR3 sequence: CASSQTRRGIQEKLFF. As DNA, the CDR3 is TGCGCCAGCAGCCAAACACGGAGAGGGATCCAGGAAAAACTGTTTTTT.

This chain joins TRBV2 and TRBJ2-7; TRBD1 aligns across 9 bases. V gave up 9 bases and J gave up 2 bases; unmatched junction bases: 5. CDR1 and CDR2 from the germline V gene are SNHLY and FYNNEI. The CDR3 is 13 amino acids. CDR3 protein: CARAGTGTYEQYF. Here the CDR3 DNA reads TGTGCCAGGGCCGGGACAGGGACCTACGAGCAGTACTTC.